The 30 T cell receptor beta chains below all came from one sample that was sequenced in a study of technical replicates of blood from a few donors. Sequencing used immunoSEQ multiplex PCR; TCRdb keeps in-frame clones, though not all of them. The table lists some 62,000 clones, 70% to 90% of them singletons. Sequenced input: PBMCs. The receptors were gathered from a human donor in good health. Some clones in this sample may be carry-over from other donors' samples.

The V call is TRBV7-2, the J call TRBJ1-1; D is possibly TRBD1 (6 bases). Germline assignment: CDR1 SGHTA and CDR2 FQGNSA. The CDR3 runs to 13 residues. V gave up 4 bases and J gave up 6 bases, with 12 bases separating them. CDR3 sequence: CASSSQGTAEAFF. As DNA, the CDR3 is TGTGCCAGCAGCTCACAGGGCACCGCTGAAGCTTTCTTT.

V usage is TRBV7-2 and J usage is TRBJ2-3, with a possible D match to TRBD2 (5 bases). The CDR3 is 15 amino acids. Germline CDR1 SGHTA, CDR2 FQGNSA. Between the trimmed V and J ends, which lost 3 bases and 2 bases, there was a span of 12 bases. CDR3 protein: CASSLRWESTDTQYF. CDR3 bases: TGTGCCAGCAGCTTGAGGTGGGAGTCCACAGATACGCAGTATTTT.

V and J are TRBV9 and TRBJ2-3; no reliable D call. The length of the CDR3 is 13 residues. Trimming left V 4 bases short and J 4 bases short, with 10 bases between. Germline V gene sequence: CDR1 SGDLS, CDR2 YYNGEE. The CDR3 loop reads CASSLTPPDTQYF. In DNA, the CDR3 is TGTGCCAGCAGCTTAACTCCCCCAGATACGCAGTATTTT.

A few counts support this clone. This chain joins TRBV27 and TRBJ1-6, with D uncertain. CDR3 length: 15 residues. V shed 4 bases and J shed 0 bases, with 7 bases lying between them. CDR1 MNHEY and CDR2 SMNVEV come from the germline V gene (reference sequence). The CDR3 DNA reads TGTGCCAGCAGTTCAGACACCTCCTATAATTCACCCCTCCACTTT. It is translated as CASSSDTSYNSPLHF.

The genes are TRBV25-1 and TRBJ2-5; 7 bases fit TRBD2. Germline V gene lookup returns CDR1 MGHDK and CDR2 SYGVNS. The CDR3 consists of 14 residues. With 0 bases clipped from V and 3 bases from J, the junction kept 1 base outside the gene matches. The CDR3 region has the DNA TGTGCCAGCAGTGAATATCGGGGGGAAGAGACCCAGTACTTC. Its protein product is CASSEYRGEETQYF.

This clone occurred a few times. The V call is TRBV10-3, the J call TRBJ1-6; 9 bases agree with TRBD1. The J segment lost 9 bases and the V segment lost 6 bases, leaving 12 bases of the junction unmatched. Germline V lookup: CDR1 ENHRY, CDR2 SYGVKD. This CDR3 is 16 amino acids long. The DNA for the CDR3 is TGTGCCATCAGCCGAGGTCTGGGACAGGGAGGTTCACCCCTCCACTTT. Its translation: CAISRGLGQGGSPLHF.

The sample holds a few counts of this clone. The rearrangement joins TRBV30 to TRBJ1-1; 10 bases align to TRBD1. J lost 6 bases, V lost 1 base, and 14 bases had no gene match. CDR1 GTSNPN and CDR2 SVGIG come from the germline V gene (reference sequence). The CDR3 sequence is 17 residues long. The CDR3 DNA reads TGTGCCTGGAGTGGCCAGGGACTTAGACAGGGGGCGGCTGAAGCTTTCTTT. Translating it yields CAWSGQGLRQGAAEAFF.

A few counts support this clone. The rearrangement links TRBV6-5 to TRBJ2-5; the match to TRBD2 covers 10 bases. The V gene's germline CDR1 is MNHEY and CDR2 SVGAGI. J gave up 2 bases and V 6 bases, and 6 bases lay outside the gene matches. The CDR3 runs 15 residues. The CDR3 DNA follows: TGTGCCAGCAGACGGACAGCGGGGGGGCAAGAGACCCAGTACTTC. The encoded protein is CASRRTAGGQETQYF.

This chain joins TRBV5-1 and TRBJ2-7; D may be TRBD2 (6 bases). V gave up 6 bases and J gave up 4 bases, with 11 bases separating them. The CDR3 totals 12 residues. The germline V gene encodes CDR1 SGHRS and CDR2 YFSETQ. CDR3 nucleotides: TGCGCCAGCACGGGGGACGCATACGAGCAGTACTTC. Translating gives CASTGDAYEQYF.

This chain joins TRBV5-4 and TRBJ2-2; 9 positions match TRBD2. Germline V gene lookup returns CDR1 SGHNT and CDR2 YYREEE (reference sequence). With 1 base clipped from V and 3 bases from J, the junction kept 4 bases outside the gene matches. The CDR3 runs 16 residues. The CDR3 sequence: CASSLRAGGYTGELFF. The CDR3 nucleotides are TGTGCCAGCAGCTTGAGGGCGGGAGGGTACACCGGGGAGCTGTTTTTT.

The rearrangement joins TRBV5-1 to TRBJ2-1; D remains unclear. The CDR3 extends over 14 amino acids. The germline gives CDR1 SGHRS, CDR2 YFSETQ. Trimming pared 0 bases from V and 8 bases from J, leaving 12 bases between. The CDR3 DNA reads TGCGCCAGCAGCTTGGTTTTCGGAGAGGATGAGCAGTTCTTC. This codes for CASSLVFGEDEQFF. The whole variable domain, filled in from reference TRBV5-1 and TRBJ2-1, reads KAGVTQTPRYLIKTRGQQVTLSCSPISGHRSVSWYQQTPGQGLQFLFEYFSETQRNKGNFPGRFSGRQFSNSRSEMNVSTLELGDSALYLCASSLVFGEDEQFFGPGTRLTVL.

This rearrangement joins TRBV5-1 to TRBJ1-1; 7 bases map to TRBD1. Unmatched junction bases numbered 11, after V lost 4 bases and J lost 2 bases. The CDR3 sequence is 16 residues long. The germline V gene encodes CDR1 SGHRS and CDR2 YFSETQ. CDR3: CASSAQSRTGNTEAFF. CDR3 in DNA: TGCGCCAGCAGCGCTCAGTCGCGGACAGGAAACACTGAAGCTTTCTTT.

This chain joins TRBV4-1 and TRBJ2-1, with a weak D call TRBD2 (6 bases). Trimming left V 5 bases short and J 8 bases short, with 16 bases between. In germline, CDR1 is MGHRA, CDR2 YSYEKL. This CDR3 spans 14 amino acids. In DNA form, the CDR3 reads TGCGCCAGCAGCTTGGCTAGCGCTGGGGATGAGCAGTTCTTC. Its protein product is CASSLASAGDEQFF.

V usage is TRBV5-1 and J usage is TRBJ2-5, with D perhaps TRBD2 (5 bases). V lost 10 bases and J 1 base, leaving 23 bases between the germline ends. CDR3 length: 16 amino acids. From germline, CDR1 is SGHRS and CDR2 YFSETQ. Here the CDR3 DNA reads TGCGCCGGCCTCCGCAAACTGCCGGGATCCCAAGAGACCCAGTACTTC. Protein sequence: CAGLRKLPGSQETQYF.

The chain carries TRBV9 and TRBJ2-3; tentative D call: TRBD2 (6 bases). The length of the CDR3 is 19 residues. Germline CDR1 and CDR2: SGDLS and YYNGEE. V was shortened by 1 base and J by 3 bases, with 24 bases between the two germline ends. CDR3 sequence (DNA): TGTGCCAGCAGCGTAAGTCTCAATACTAGCAGAAGTTGTACAGATACGCAGTATTTT. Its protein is CASSVSLNTSRSCTDTQYF.

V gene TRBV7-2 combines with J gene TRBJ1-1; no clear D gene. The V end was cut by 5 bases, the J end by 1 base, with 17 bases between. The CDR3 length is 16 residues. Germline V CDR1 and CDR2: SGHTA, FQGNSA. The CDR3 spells CASSIVGITENTEAFF. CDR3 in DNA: TGTGCCAGCAGCATAGTGGGTATAACAGAGAACACTGAAGCTTTCTTT.

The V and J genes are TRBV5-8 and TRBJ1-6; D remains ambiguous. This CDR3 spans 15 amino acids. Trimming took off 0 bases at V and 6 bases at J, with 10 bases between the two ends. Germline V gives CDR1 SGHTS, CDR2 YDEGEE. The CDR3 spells CASSLGQSPNSPLHF. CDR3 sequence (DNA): TGTGCCAGCAGCTTGGGGCAGTCACCTAATTCACCCCTCCACTTT.

The CDR3, as DNA: TGTGCCTGGAGTACACGCAGCGGTTTGGGAAACATTCAGTACTTC. It codes for CAWSTRSGLGNIQYF. This chain links TRBV30 with TRBJ2-4; D perhaps matches TRBD2 (5 bases). The V and J ends lost 2 bases and 6 bases respectively, with 17 bases between them. Germline CDR1 and CDR2: GTSNPN and SVGIG (reference sequence). The CDR3 is 15 amino acids.

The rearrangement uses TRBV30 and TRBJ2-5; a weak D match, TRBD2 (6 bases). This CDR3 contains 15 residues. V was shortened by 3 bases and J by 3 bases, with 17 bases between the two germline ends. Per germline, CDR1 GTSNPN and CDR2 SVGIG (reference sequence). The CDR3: CAWSPGRSGKETQYF. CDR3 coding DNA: TGTGCCTGGAGCCCTGGTCGTAGCGGAAAAGAGACCCAGTACTTC.

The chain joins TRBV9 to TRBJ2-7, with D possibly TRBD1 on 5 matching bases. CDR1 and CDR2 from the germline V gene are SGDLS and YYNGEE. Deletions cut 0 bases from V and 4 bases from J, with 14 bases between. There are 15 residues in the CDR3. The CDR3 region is CASSVEVGAAYEQYF. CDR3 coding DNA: TGTGCCAGCAGCGTAGAAGTAGGGGCTGCGTACGAGCAGTACTTC. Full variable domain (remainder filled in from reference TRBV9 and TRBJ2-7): DSGVTQTPKHLITATGQRVTLRCSPRSGDLSVYWYQQSLDQGLQFLIQYYNGEERAKGNILERFSAQQFPDLHSELNLSSLELGDSALYFCASSVEVGAAYEQYFGPGTRLTVT.

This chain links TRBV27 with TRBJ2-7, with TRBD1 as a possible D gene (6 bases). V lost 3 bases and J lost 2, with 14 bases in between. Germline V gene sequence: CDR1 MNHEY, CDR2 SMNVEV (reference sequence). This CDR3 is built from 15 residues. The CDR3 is CASSLFGGETYEQYF. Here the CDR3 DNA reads TGTGCCAGCAGTTTGTTTGGGGGCGAGACCTACGAGCAGTACTTC.

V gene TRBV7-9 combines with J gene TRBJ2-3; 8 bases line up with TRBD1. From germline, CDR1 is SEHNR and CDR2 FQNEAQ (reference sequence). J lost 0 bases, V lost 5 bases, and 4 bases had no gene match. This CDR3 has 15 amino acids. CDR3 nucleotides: TGTGCCAGCAGCCCGGACAGGGATAGCACAGATACGCAGTATTTT. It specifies CASSPDRDSTDTQYF.

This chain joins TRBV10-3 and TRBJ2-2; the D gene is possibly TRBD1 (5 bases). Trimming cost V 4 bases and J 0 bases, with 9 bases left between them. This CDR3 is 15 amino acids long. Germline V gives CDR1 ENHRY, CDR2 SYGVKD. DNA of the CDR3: TGTGCCATCAGTGCAACAGGCTCGAACACCGGGGAGCTGTTTTTT. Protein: CAISATGSNTGELFF.

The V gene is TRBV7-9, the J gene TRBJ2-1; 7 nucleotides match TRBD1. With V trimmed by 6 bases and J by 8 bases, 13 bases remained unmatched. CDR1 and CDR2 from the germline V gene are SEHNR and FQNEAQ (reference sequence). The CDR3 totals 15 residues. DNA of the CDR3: TGTGCCAGCAGTGCCCAGGCGACAGGGAGACATGAGCAGTTCTTC. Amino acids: CASSAQATGRHEQFF.

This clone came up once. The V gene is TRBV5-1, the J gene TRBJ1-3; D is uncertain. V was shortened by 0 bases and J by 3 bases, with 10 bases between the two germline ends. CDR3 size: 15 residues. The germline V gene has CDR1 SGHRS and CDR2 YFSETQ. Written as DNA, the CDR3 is TGCGCCAGCAGCTTGGACGCTAGTATTGGAAACACCATATATTTT. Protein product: CASSLDASIGNTIYF.

CDR3 DNA: TGTGCCAACCGAATACCGGGACTAGCGGGAGGGCCCATAGATACGCAGTATTTT. Translating gives CANRIPGLAGGPIDTQYF. The genes are TRBV2 and TRBJ2-3, with 16 positions matching TRBD2. Germline V gene sequence: CDR1 SNHLY, CDR2 FYNNEI. Trimming cost V 10 bases and J 5 bases; bases outside gene matches: 15. The CDR3 has 18 amino acids.

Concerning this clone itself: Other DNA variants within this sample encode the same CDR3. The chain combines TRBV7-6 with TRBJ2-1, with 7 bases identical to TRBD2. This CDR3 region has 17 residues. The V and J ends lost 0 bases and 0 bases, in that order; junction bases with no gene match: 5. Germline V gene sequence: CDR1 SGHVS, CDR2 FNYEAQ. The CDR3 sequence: CASSLASSGSSYNEQFF. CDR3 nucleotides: TGTGCCAGCAGCTTAGCTTCTAGCGGAAGCTCCTACAATGAGCAGTTCTTC.

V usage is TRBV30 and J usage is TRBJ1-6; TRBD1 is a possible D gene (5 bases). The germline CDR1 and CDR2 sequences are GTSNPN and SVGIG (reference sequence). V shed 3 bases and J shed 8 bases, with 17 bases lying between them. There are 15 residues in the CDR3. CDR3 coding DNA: TGTGCCTGGAGAAGGCCTTTCGGGGGGGATTCACCCCTCCACTTT. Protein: CAWRRPFGGDSPLHF.

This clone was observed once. Written as DNA, the CDR3 is TGCGCCAGCAGCTTGGACGGACTGCGAATAGGGCGGGTCTACGAGCAGTACTTC. This sequence encodes CASSLDGLRIGRVYEQYF. The rearrangement joins TRBV5-1 to TRBJ2-7; D is possibly TRBD2 (5 bases). CDR1 is SGHRS, CDR2 YFSETQ, per germline. The CDR3 length is 18 residues. Trimming pared 0 bases from V and 3 bases from J, leaving 22 bases between.

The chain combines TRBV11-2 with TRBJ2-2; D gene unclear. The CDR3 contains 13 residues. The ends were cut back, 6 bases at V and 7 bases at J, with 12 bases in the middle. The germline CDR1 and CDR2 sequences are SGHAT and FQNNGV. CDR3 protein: CASSSGVGGELFF. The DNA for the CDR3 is TGTGCCAGCAGTTCCGGAGTAGGCGGGGAGCTGTTTTTT.